This T cell receptor beta chain derives from a study of cytomegalovirus exposure and HLA in healthy donors. Study background: The early release's HLA-typed donors yielded about 85 million unique TCRs. Ancestry clustering placed around 80% of several hundred genotyped donors in the Caucasian-associated cluster. Points from the study as a whole: Relative to equally common others, HLA-associated TCR beta chains showed greater clonal expansion in a later analysis. A later analysis reportedly found fewer N-insertions in an Asian-associated ancestry cluster than the roughly 680-donor mean.

Looked up from germline, CDR1 is GTSNPN and CDR2 is SVGIG (reference sequence). The CDR3 is made up of 14 amino acids. The ends were cut back, 4 bases at V and 0 bases at J, with 13 bases in the middle. Details on this clone: The antigen is unknown.

The PCR was carried out with 60 Vbeta primers and 13 Jbeta primers. Using immunoSEQ multiplex PCR, the repertoire was profiled, and TCRdb retains in-frame clones only, with some absent. The repertoire holds 180,000 or so clones, with less than 80% as singletons. This clonotype was sampled from a man aged 35-49 years in good health and CMV-seronegative. Sequences were obtained from PBMCs. The V gene is TRBV30, the J gene TRBJ2-7, with D unresolved. Here the CDR3 DNA reads TGTGCCTGGAAACCGGTCACCAACTCCTACGAGCAGTACTTC. Encoded protein: CAWKPVTNSYEQYF.